This TCR beta chain was retrieved from a study of blood T cell repertoires in COVID-19. Clones were sequenced by immunoSEQ multiplex PCR, and TCRdb holds only the in-frame ones, with some missing. The sample gives 250,000 to 350,000 clones, around nine tenths of which show up once; about 11% is in the top ten. The length of the CDR3 is 13 residues. Trimming removed 0 bases at V and 1 base at J, with 6 bases between. CDR1 and CDR2 from the germline V gene are GTSNPN and SVGIG (reference sequence). The sequence derives from a woman in her 30s with COVID-19, enrolled during active disease. The sequenced material came from peripheral blood. The rearrangement links TRBV30 to TRBJ1-1; unclear D gene. This CDR3 is CAWSVKPNTEAFF. For the CDR3, the DNA is TGTGCCTGGAGTGTAAAGCCGAACACTGAAGCTTTCTTT. The whole variable domain, filled in from reference TRBV30 and TRBJ1-1, reads SQTIHQWPATLVQPVGSPLSLECTVEGTSNPNLYWYRQAAGRGLQLLFYSVGIGQISSEVPQNLSASRPQDRQFILSSKKLLLSDSGFYLCAWSVKPNTEAFFGQGTRLTVV.